The present T cell receptor (beta chain) was sequenced within a study of read filtering for tumor transcriptome and immune sequencing. Overall study: Per sample, TCR-region reads ranged about 3.5 to 11 million by IR-seq, about 80 to 1,400 by RNA-seq.

Molecular barcoded adaptors covering alpha/delta and beta/gamma chains were used on 400 ng RNA. TCRdb called the reads again in MiXCR, with one record for every CDR3 protein. Of some 41,000 distinct CDR3 sequences listed, 12% are singletons. This clonotype was counted ten times or more. The receptor was derived from a donor at least 40 years old with multiple myeloma. The sequenced sample was a population of CD138-negative cells sorted from bone marrow.

This CDR3 reads CAREFRDTIYF. The CDR3, as DNA: TGTGCCAGGGAATTCCGGGACACCATATATTTT. The chain joins TRBV7-9 to TRBJ1-3; D uncertain. Trimming cost V 9 bases and J 8 bases, with 11 bases left between them. There are 11 residues in the CDR3. Germline-derived CDR1 and CDR2 are SEHNR and FQNEAQ (reference sequence). The full variable domain, its missing parts supplied by reference TRBV7-9 and TRBJ1-3, is DTGVSQNPRHKITKRGQNVTFRCDPISEHNRLYWYRQTLGQGPEFLTYFQNEAQLEKSRLLSDRFSAERPKGSFSTLEIQRTEQGDSAMYLCAREFRDTIYFGEGSWLTVV.